One sample yielded the 31 T cell receptor beta chains listed below, sequenced in a study of CXCR3-negative and CXCR3-positive naive CD8 T cells. The method, 5' RACE with UMI labels, was used to prepare the TRB cDNA libraries. With the 5' RACE reads reprocessed, TCRdb shows one record per CDR3 protein and no DNA. The table lists some 110,000 distinct CDR3 sequences. Study-wide results and limits: CXCR3-negative naive cells had less hydrophobic TRB CDR3s than did CXCR3-positive naive cells.

These receptors are not linked to any known antigen. The material sequenced was naive CXCR3+ CD8+ T cells from blood. Subset meaning: CD45RO-CCR7+CD27+CD95- naive CD8+ T cells expressing CXCR3 (TNR3+). The receptor source for this set is a human donor in good health. Some clones in this sample may be carry-over from other donors' samples.

The chain recombines TRBV6-6 with TRBJ1-3. Germline loops: CDR1 MNHNY, CDR2 SVGAGI (reference sequence). The CDR3 sequence is 13 residues long. CDR3 region: CASSDLSGNTIYF.

V and J are TRBV5-4 and TRBJ2-1; TCRdb's D call of TRBD2 is untestable without DNA. The V gene's germline CDR1 is SGHNT and CDR2 YYREEE (reference sequence). This CDR3 comprises 13 residues. The CDR3 reads CASHAGENNEQFF. The full variable domain, completed using reference TRBV5-4 and TRBJ2-1, is ETGVTQSPTHLIKTRGQQVTLRCSSQSGHNTVSWYQQALGQGPQFIFQYYREEENGRGNFPPRFSGLQFPNYSSELNVNALELDDSALYLCASHAGENNEQFFGPGTRLTVL.

J is TRBJ2-7 and V is TRBV7-9; TCRdb outputs TRBD1, but without DNA this stays unchecked. This CDR3 region has 12 residues. Germline CDR1 reads SEHNR; CDR2 reads FQNEAQ (reference sequence). CDR3 loop: CASSPTGSEQYF.

The V call is TRBV29-1, the J call TRBJ2-7; TCRdb reports TRBD1, a call that lacks DNA to check it against. The CDR3 runs 12 residues. Germline V CDR1 and CDR2: SQVTM, ANQGSEA. CDR3 in amino acids: CSVGLQGYEQYF.

The chain employs TRBV2 and TRBJ2-1; as DNA is missing, the TRBD1 call by TCRdb cannot be tested. This CDR3 region has 16 residues. Germline V gene lookup returns CDR1 SNHLY and CDR2 FYNNEI. CDR3 residues: CASSEGRGSSYNEQFF.

The V and J genes are TRBV29-1 and TRBJ2-5; TCRdb outputs TRBD1, but without DNA this stays unchecked. The germline V gene encodes CDR1 SQVTM and CDR2 ANQGSEA. This CDR3 has 13 amino acids. CDR3 sequence reads: CSVNQGSGGTQYF. Based on the CDR3 plus reference TRBV29-1 and TRBJ2-5, the full variable domain is SAVISQKPSRDICQRGTSLTIQCQVDSQVTMMFWYRQQPGQSLTLIATANQGSEATYESGFVIDKFPISRPNLTFSTLTVSNMSPEDSSIYLCSVNQGSGGTQYFGPGTRLLVL.

The CDR3 spells CASSLGPPGSYNEQFF. The chain is built from TRBV7-2 and TRBJ2-1; the TCRdb D gene call, TRBD1, has no DNA to confirm it. Germline V CDR1 and CDR2: SGHTA, FQGNSA. The CDR3 has 16 amino acids.

This sequence joins TRBV9 and TRBJ2-7. The CDR3 has 14 amino acids. CDR1 and CDR2 (germline): SGDLS, YYNGEE. CDR3 region: CASSPEDVTYEQYF.

The rearrangement uses TRBV23-1 and TRBJ2-7; TCRdb proposes TRBD2, but this gene call is untestable without DNA. TRBV23-1 is an ORF, and what it does is uncertain. CDR3 length: 15 amino acids. The CDR3 reads CASREGLAGVHEQYF.

J is TRBJ2-7 and V is TRBV7-9. The CDR3 length is 16 residues. Looked up from germline, CDR1 is SEHNR and CDR2 is FQNEAQ (reference sequence). This CDR3 is CASSSNGQGGSYEQYF.

The chain joins TRBV10-2 to TRBJ2-5; TCRdb returns TRBD2, unconfirmable since there is no DNA. Per germline, CDR1 WSHSY and CDR2 SAAADI. This CDR3 is built from 15 residues. CDR3 in amino acids: CASRRLAGGLETQYF.

The V and J genes are TRBV24-1 and TRBJ2-1; TCRdb selects TRBD2, and the lack of DNA leaves this call unchecked. The length of the CDR3 is 14 residues. The germline V gene has CDR1 KGHDR and CDR2 SFDVKD. The CDR3 sequence: CATSEAGGPSEQFF.

The rearrangement uses TRBV20-1 and TRBJ1-2. CDR3 size: 17 residues. Germline CDR1 reads DFQATT; CDR2 reads SNEGSKA (reference sequence). The CDR3 spells CSARDPGRAVTNYGYTF.

The chain links TRBV7-6 to TRBJ2-3; TCRdb's D call of TRBD2 is untestable without DNA. The germline CDR1 and CDR2 sequences are SGHVS and FNYEAQ. The CDR3 has 16 amino acids. The CDR3 sequence is CASSLGRGGPKDTQYF.

This rearrangement joins TRBV7-3 to TRBJ1-1; TCRdb proposes TRBD1, but this gene call is untestable without DNA. The length of the CDR3 is 14 residues. Germline V gene data show CDR1 as SGHTA and CDR2 as FQGTGA. CDR3 residues: CASSLLQESSEAFF.

The chain has TRBV7-6 and TRBJ2-1; TCRdb indicates TRBD1, and absent DNA this call remains unverified. Looked up from germline, CDR1 is SGHVS and CDR2 is FNYEAQ. The length of the CDR3 is 18 residues. CDR3 in amino acids: CASSLNRADGYGFNEQFF.

The chain uses TRBV6-2 or TRBV6-3 and TRBJ1-5; TCRdb gives TRBD1 as the D gene, but with no DNA this cannot be confirmed. The V gene's germline CDR1 is MNHEY and CDR2 SVGEGT. CDR3 length: 14 amino acids. The CDR3 loop reads CASSWGVGNQPQHF.

This chain's CDR3 is CASSLTSGRAIDTQYF. The chain joins TRBV5-5 to TRBJ2-3; TCRdb's D gene call, TRBD2, goes unchecked for lack of DNA. There are 16 residues in the CDR3. In germline, CDR1 is SGHKS, CDR2 YYEKEE (reference sequence).

V gene TRBV6-5 combines with J gene TRBJ1-2. CDR1 is MNHEY and CDR2 is SVGAGI in the germline V gene. The CDR3 contains 12 residues. The CDR3 protein is CASSYSRGGYTF.

The chain carries TRBV15 and TRBJ2-7. CDR1 and CDR2 (germline): LNHNV, YYDKDF (reference sequence). The CDR3 has 13 amino acids. This chain's CDR3 is CATSTRTSSEQYF.

J is TRBJ2-5 and V is TRBV28; TCRdb selects TRBD2, and the lack of DNA leaves this call unchecked. CDR1 is MDHEN and CDR2 is SYDVKM in the germline V gene. The length of the CDR3 is 17 residues. CDR3 region: CASSLADRLVNQETQYF.

The chain uses TRBV6-5 and TRBJ1-1; as DNA is missing, the TRBD1 call by TCRdb cannot be tested. In germline, CDR1 is MNHEY, CDR2 SVGAGI. This CDR3 region has 21 residues. The CDR3 region is CASSYSPYSTGTGTLNTEAFF.

The rearrangement links TRBV19 to TRBJ2-2. The CDR3 contains 15 residues. Germline V gene data show CDR1 as LNHDA and CDR2 as SQIVND (reference sequence). The CDR3 sequence is CASSIGSPAAGELFF.

The rearrangement joins TRBV7-2 to TRBJ1-1. Germline assignment: CDR1 SGHTA and CDR2 FQGNSA. The length of the CDR3 is 13 residues. CDR3 in amino acids: CASSDSENTEAFF.

V gene TRBV28 combines with J gene TRBJ2-7; the TCRdb D gene call, TRBD1, has no DNA to confirm it. The germline V gene encodes CDR1 MDHEN and CDR2 SYDVKM. This CDR3 is built from 15 residues. CDR3 sequence: CASRNSGQGVYEQYF.

The chain is built from TRBV20-1 and TRBJ2-7; TCRdb indicates TRBD1, and absent DNA this call remains unverified. The CDR3 is 15 amino acids. From germline, CDR1 is DFQATT and CDR2 SNEGSKA (reference sequence). CDR3 amino acids: CSARESGTGGYEQYF.

V is TRBV7-9 and J is TRBJ2-1; TCRdb's assignment of TRBD1 cannot be checked, as there is no DNA. Germline assignment: CDR1 SEHNR and CDR2 FQNEAQ (reference sequence). This CDR3 region has 18 residues. CDR3 region: CASSLLSSRQFSYNEQFF.

The chain combines TRBV29-1 with TRBJ1-1; checking the TCRdb D call of TRBD1 is not possible without DNA. The V gene's germline CDR1 is SQVTM and CDR2 ANQGSEA. CDR3 length: 12 amino acids. CDR3 loop: CSDRGPNTEAFF.

The CDR3 sequence is CASRLALTPGSLIQSYNEQFF. The rearrangement uses TRBV12-2 and TRBJ2-1. TRBV12-2 is a recognized pseudogene. The CDR3 is 21 amino acids.

The chain is built from TRBV27 and TRBJ2-6. Per the germline V gene, CDR1 is MNHEY and CDR2 is SMNVEV (reference sequence). This CDR3 has 15 amino acids. The CDR3 is CASSSLDSGANVLTF.

V and J are TRBV7-3 and TRBJ1-1; TCRdb's assignment of TRBD1 cannot be checked, as there is no DNA. This CDR3 has 13 amino acids. Germline lookup yields CDR1 SGHTA and CDR2 FQGTGA. This CDR3 is CASSPLAGGEAFF.